This is a list of T cell receptor beta chains from one sample in a study of cytomegalovirus exposure and HLA in healthy donors. Clones were sequenced by immunoSEQ multiplex PCR, and TCRdb holds only the in-frame ones, with some missing. The data show 110,000 to 150,000 clones, with approximately 87% seen just once and less than 3% held by the top ten. Input material: PBMCs. All receptors come from a young man in good health and CMV-seronegative. Each CDR3 is given with its conserved first and last residue. A D gene is named only where the DNA matches it firmly. Clone size is stated in some rows and not others, as once, few, many or a class when expanded.

D	V	J	size	DNA	CDR3
TRBD1	TRBV5-6	TRBJ1-1	.	TGTGCCAGCAGCCAAGGGACAGGGAGTTTAATGAACACTGAAGCTTTCTTT	CASSQGTGSLMNTEAFF
.	TRBV18	TRBJ1-1	.	TGTGCCAGCTCACCACTCGTGAACACTGAAGCTTTCTTT	CASSPLVNTEAFF
.	TRBV18	TRBJ1-3	.	TGTGCCAGCTCACCCGGGACTTCTGGTGGAAACACCATATATTTT	CASSPGTSGGNTIYF
TRBD1	TRBV18	TRBJ2-7	.	TGTGCCAGCTCACAGGGGGACAGGGTCGAGCAGTACTTC	CASSQGDRVEQYF
.	TRBV27	TRBJ1-2	.	TGTGCCAGCAGTTTGGCAGGGCACTATGGCTACACCTTC	CASSLAGHYGYTF
.	TRBV11-2	TRBJ1-1	.	TGTGCCAGCAGCTTAGCATCATACACTGAAGCTTTCTTT	CASSLASYTEAFF
.	TRBV5-8	TRBJ2-1	.	TGTGCCAGCAGCTTGGTCCAGTTAACCTCCTCCTACAATGAGCAGTTCTTC	CASSLVQLTSSYNEQFF
TRBD2	TRBV10-2	TRBJ2-1	.	TGCGCCAGCAGTGGCCTAGCGGGAAGCAATGAGCAGTTCTTC	CASSGLAGSNEQFF
TRBD2	TRBV5-4	TRBJ2-1	once	TGTGCCAGCAGCTTAAGGGAGGGGAGCTCCTACAATGAGCAGTTCTTC	CASSLREGSSYNEQFF
TRBD1	TRBV2	TRBJ2-1	.	TGTGCCAGCAGCCTTGACAGGGAGAGCCACAATGAGCAGTTCTTC	CASSLDRESHNEQFF
.	TRBV11-2	TRBJ2-1	.	TGTGCCAGCAGCCCCAGGGGGGCTTGGAACTACAATGAGCAGTTCTTC	CASSPRGAWNYNEQFF
.	TRBV18	TRBJ2-1	.	TGTGCCAGCTCACAGTCCTTTTCAATGGCCTCCTACAATGAGCAGTTCTTC	CASSQSFSMASYNEQFF
.	TRBV28	TRBJ2-7	.	TGTGCCAGCAGTACGGTGGTCGGGCAGTACTTC	CASSTVVGQYF
TRBD1	TRBV6-5	TRBJ1-1	.	TGTGCCAGCAGTTCCCTCGGACAGGGATGGAACACTGAAGCTTTCTTT	CASSSLGQGWNTEAFF
.	TRBV4-3	TRBJ1-5	.	TGCGCCAGCAGCCAAGTTTATTCAGGGGATAGCAATCAGCCCCAGCATTTT	CASSQVYSGDSNQPQHF
.	TRBV6-5	TRBJ1-2	.	TGTGCCACCCTGACAGATCACTATGGCTACACCTTC	CATLTDHYGYTF
.	TRBV25-1	TRBJ1-4	.	TGTGCCAGCAGTGAATTCGGAGGGAATAGAGAAAAACTGTTTTTT	CASSEFGGNREKLFF
TRBD1	TRBV29-1	TRBJ2-3	.	TGCAGCACACGGGACAGTCCTACAGATACGCAGTATTTT	CSTRDSPTDTQYF
.	TRBV7-9	TRBJ1-2	.	TGTGCCAGCAGCCGCGAGACAGTTAACTATGGCTACACCTTC	CASSRETVNYGYTF